The T cell receptor (beta chain) under discussion was sequenced for a study of cytomegalovirus exposure and HLA in healthy donors (dated by TCRdb to 2016 to 2017). Background for the entire study: An earlier analysis of several hundred of the donors reported over 250 Gb of sequence data and 95 million to 140 million unique TCR beta sequences obtained from roughly 180 million T cells. The number of donors typed differed by locus, with about 629-640 for A, B, C, DRB1 and DQB1, roughly 550 for DQA1, 600 to 610 for DPA1, and under 490 for DPB1. Of the roughly 390 genotyped donors, 65% to 90% were placed in the genetic ancestry cluster associated with self-reported Caucasian donors. Genome-wide SNP genotypes for about three fifths of the roughly 670 donors were used in a later genetic analysis, which treated that subset as a discovery cohort. Among about 390 genotyped donors of the cohort, an average of 235,054 unique TCR beta nucleotide sequences were sequenced per donor, approximately 20% of them non-productive. A separate validation cohort of roughly 120 different subjects was used in addition to the 666-subject first cohort. To predict cytomegalovirus infection status, the study combined high-throughput TCR immunosequencing, statistical association of individual TCRs with disease status, and machine learning. To study patterns of TCR occurrence, a later analysis re-analyzed previously published TCR beta repertoires from 666 donors and added high-resolution HLA genotyping. The later analysis used no new phenotypic data to find candidate immune exposures, relying instead on TCR beta sequences and their occurrence across donors. About five DR-DQ haplotypes were treated as single units for association and clustering because of strong linkage in the cohort. Both class I and class II loci were covered by HLA typing, at four-digit resolution. The study used immunosequencing to profile the T cell repertoires of about 670 subjects and linked those repertoires to cytomegalovirus serostatus. Every repertoire in the discovery cohort had been generated on one and the same sequencing platform. An earlier analysis of 500 to 650 of the donors applied high-throughput TCR beta sequencing to assess whether each TCR beta V gene segment acted as functional or pseudogenic. An early release covering just under 650 HLA-typed donors comprised roughly 300 gigabases of sequencing data and 85 million to 100 million unique TCR sequences. Donor age, sex, ethnicity and CMV serostatus were compiled together with the repertoire data. The study aimed to test whether cataloging public T cell receptors could reveal signatures of past pathogen exposure. The paper's findings and limits, for the study overall: According to a later genetic analysis, donors in an Asian-associated ancestry cluster had fewer N-insertions in productive TCRs than the approximately 690-donor mean. Specific HLA alleles were associated with more than 15,000 TCR beta sequences at a false discovery rate of 0.05 in a later analysis. The sequencing pipeline was judged likely to have produced a cluster of highly shared sequence variants as a technical artifact. Strong co-occurrence of HLA alleles, especially DR and DQ, made assigning TCR associations to individual alleles difficult. In a later analysis, most CMV-associated TCR beta chains were found to appear HLA-restricted, with HLA associations seemingly driven largely by CMV exposure. The classifier was reported to diagnose cytomegalovirus status with high specificity and sensitivity in both the original and validation cohorts. An earlier analysis of some 560 of the donors showed that most TCR beta V segments appeared in productive rearrangements either about 90% or about 30% of the time, which broadly matched IMGT annotations. Sequencing depth was assumed to be roughly uniform across donors in the presence/absence analyses, though that assumption may not hold. Because counts were too low, seventeen rarely observed V segments, including chromosome 9 orphons, were excluded from the earlier analysis of 500 to 700 of the donors. In a later genetic analysis, a missense DCLRE1C variant was associated with V-gene and J-gene trimming of TCR beta chains, and the association was replicated in an independent cohort. In this cohort, only TCR beta chains were sequenced, and detectable features were limited by the absence of alpha or paired-chain data. The study listed 150 to 200 TCR beta chains as associated with cytomegalovirus. Some IMGT-functional V segments, including TRBV6-2 and TRBV6-3, could not be told apart with the 87-base-pair reads, so those segments were excluded. A further reported finding was that TCR beta sequences accurately predicted the HLA-A and HLA-B alleles for most subjects in the first cohort. According to the authors, the approach could potentially be generalized to other disease states and immunological phenotypes. Because HLA typing was missing for some donors at each locus, association tests included only the typed subset. Across donors, most TCR sequences were observed very rarely, whereas some public TCRs were present in many individuals. In a later analysis, the rate of TCR association differed among HLA loci, with DRB1 alleles having the most associated TCRs and HLA-C alleles having the fewest. Immune exposure information for the cohort was limited to CMV serostatus. A later analysis found that HLA-associated TCR beta chains were more clonally expanded and had lower generation probabilities than equally common non-associated chains. According to a later analysis, parvovirus B19, influenza, CMV and Epstein-Barr virus appeared linked to several top co-occurrence clusters. A few of the identified cytomegalovirus-associated TCR beta chains were confirmed in vitro to be specific for cytomegalovirus antigens. Correlated functional status among segregating V segments might reflect linkage disequilibrium, but an unknown experimental factor could not be ruled out.

As for this clone: Its binding antigen is unknown. The sample holds no much larger clone one base away, and base qualities are not on file.

The CDR3 covers 14 residues, taking in both the cysteine and the phenylalanine. The read is trimmed to its CDR3 DNA, 42 bases read in frame from base 1. Via the germline V gene, CDR1 is KGHSH and CDR2 LQKENI. Clipping removes 6 bases from V and 8 bases from J, with 7 as the unmatched junction base count. Library preparation used the immunoSEQ multiplex PCR assay. For the multiplex PCR, a mixture combining 60 forward primers for TCR Vbeta segments and 13 reverse primers for TCR Jbeta segments was used. Amplification of the CDR3 region of rearranged TCR beta genes was performed with a multiplex PCR assay on genomic DNA. The Illumina HiSeq System was used to sequence the amplified TCR beta libraries as 87-base-pair reads. For the original study's pipeline: A later analysis counted some 74 million unique TCR beta chains across the roughly 700 repertoires, and 9 million to 14 million of these chains were shared by at least two donors. A nearest-neighbor algorithm error-corrected the raw reads and collapsed the reads into unique sequences, merging closely related sequences to remove PCR and sequencing errors. V, D and J gene segments were assigned by aligning CDR3 sequences to IMGT reference sequences. For a sequence to be retained, a match of at least six nucleotides was required to both a V gene segment and a J gene segment. Rearrangements were classified as productive when the CDR3 lacked stop codons and remained in frame with V and J, and all other rearrangements were classified as non-productive. Following IMGT convention, CDR3 was defined as the stretch from the second conserved V-encoded cysteine to the conserved J-encoded phenylalanine. The earlier analysis of about 590 of the donors excluded sequences that lacked an unambiguous match to a single V gene segment. An earlier analysis of under 750 of the donors called V segments functional above 56.7% productive rearrangements and segregating when the between-donor standard deviation exceeded 5%. A statistical classification framework was developed to diagnose cytomegalovirus status using the catalog of TCR beta chain sequences. V and J gene assignment, in a later analysis, came from comparing TCR nucleotide sequences with IMGT/GENE-DB human TR gene sequences. A later analysis assigned CDR3 sequences and most-parsimonious VDJ recombination scenarios with the TCRdist pipeline. In a later analysis, each TCR beta chain was defined by its CDR3 amino acid sequence together with its V-gene family, and reads lacking a unique V-gene family were excluded. To address suspected cross-contamination and a sequencing artifact, a later analysis removed 592 highly shared, low-generation-probability nucleotide sequences. For each public chain, a later analysis derived a clonal expansion index from normalized ranks of inferred template counts within each repertoire. In a later analysis, generation probabilities were computed with a VDJ recombination model fitted to out-of-frame rearrangements, and the resulting probabilities were checked against IGoR. In a later analysis, TCR-TCR, TCR-HLA and TCR-CMV co-occurrence was scored with hypergeometric tests, and a repertoire-size bias correction was applied to TCR pairs. A later analysis estimated false discovery rates by permuting HLA or CMV assignments 20 times. In a later analysis, co-occurring TCRs were grouped using DBSCAN, with TCRdist sequence similarity added in when clustering inside HLA-allele-positive subsets. Co-occurrence clustering excluded repertoires with fewer than 30,000 or more than 120,000 public chains, plus five with anomalous nucleotide sharing. TCRdb limited this immuneACCESS table to in-frame rearrangements with V and J called. A share of clones is missing; checked studies link under half to unresolved V genes, and the rest is unexplained. V, J and clone size were drawn from that table, and D and trimming were deduced from the DNA. For this sample the table gives roughly 31,000 clones, of which about 60% were detected only once. Of the sample, approximately 43% is held by the ten largest clones.

The cohort was made up of hundreds of healthy bone marrow donors. At the time of sampling, all cohort members were nominally healthy, though unrecorded immune exposures were likely present. The donor tested CMV seropositive and was one of the 289 seropositive cohort members. A peripheral blood sample was provided by each donor, and peripheral blood mononuclear cells were used for TCR beta sequencing. The Qiagen DNeasy Blood Extraction Kit was used to extract genomic DNA from the blood cell samples. The rearranged chain carries TRBV18 and TRBJ2-1, with 10 junctional bases fitting TRBD1. This clonotype was obtained from a male donor in good health and CMV-seropositive. Source material: PBMCs. The DNA sequence is TGTGCCAGCTCCCGGGGACAGGGGAGTGATGAGCAGTTCTTC. Its amino acids are CASSRGQGSDEQFF.